The 27 T cell receptor beta chains given below trace back to one sample, sequenced in a study of TIL therapy for anti-PD-1-resistant metastatic lung cancer. The sample's time point: pre-treatment sample, taken before nivolumab and TIL therapy. The libraries were made with immunoSEQ v3. Here immunoSEQ multiplex PCR was the method, and the copy in TCRdb shows in-frame clones only, minus some. The sample records tens of thousands of clones, around 87% being singletons. The specimen comprised blood, sampled at baseline. The receptor source for this set is a person between 25 and 79 years old with non-small cell lung cancer.

The chain combines TRBV30 with TRBJ2-3; tentative D call: TRBD1 (5 bases). Deletions cut 2 bases from V and 4 bases from J, with 13 bases between. Germline CDR1 GTSNPN, CDR2 SVGIG (reference sequence). CDR3 length: 14 residues. DNA of the CDR3: TGTGCCTGGAGTAGGACAAGCCCCCCAGATACGCAGTATTTT. Amino acids: CAWSRTSPPDTQYF.

This chain connects TRBV4-1 to TRBJ2-7, with 10 positions matching TRBD1. The CDR3 totals 15 residues. CDR1 and CDR2 (germline): MGHRA, YSYEKL. With V trimmed by 1 base and J by 13 bases, 13 bases remained unmatched. CDR3: CASSQGQGADLVGYF. CDR3 DNA: TGCGCCAGCAGCCAAGGACAGGGGGCGGACTTAGTAGGATACTTC.

J is TRBJ2-3 and V is TRBV29-1; 8 nucleotides agree with TRBD1. The CDR3 runs to 17 residues. V shed 3 bases, J shed 0 bases, and the junction held 11 bases outside the gene matches. Germline CDR1 and CDR2: SQVTM and ANQGSEA. The CDR3 nucleotides are TGCAGCGTTGAGGGGATTACCAGGGGGCTCAGCACAGATACGCAGTATTTT. It encodes CSVEGITRGLSTDTQYF.

The chain combines TRBV30 with TRBJ1-3; no definite D call. CDR3 length: 13 amino acids. The V gene lost 3 bases and the J gene lost 4 bases, with 10 bases spanning the gap. From germline, CDR1 is GTSNPN and CDR2 SVGIG (reference sequence). The CDR3, as DNA: TGTGCCTGGAGCCGGGCGGGAGGAAACACCATATATTTT. Translating it yields CAWSRAGGNTIYF.

The CDR3 here is CASVEHRTSGYNEQFF. The CDR3 DNA reads as TGTGCCAGTGTAGAACACCGGACTAGCGGCTACAATGAGCAGTTCTTC. The chain recombines TRBV19 with TRBJ2-1; 10 nucleotides match TRBD2. Germline values: CDR1 LNHDA, CDR2 SQIVND (reference sequence). The junction had 10 bases not matched to a gene; V was cut back by 8 bases and J by 3 bases. This CDR3 spans 16 amino acids.

V usage is TRBV29-1 and J usage is TRBJ1-2, with D unresolved. The CDR3 sequence is 13 residues long. Germline-derived CDR1 and CDR2 are SQVTM and ANQGSEA. V lost 6 bases and J 5 bases, leaving 16 bases between the germline ends. The chain's CDR3 is CSVTGGVNYGYTF. The DNA for the CDR3 is TGCAGCGTCACTGGTGGGGTTAATTATGGCTACACCTTC.

This chain links TRBV3-1 (or the pseudogene TRBV3-2) with TRBJ1-4, with a weak D call TRBD1 (6 bases). In germline, CDR1 is LGHDT, CDR2 YNNKEL (reference sequence). This CDR3 is 13 amino acids long. V lost 2 bases and J 8 bases, leaving 9 bases between the germline ends. CDR3 in amino acids: CASSQSTGEKLFF. The CDR3 DNA reads TGTGCCAGCAGCCAATCCACAGGGGAAAAACTGTTTTTT.

The chain is built from TRBV28 and TRBJ2-7; maybe TRBD1 (6 bases). Trimming cost V 10 bases and J 0 bases, with 13 bases left between them. The CDR3 totals 13 residues. The germline CDR1 and CDR2 sequences are MDHEN and SYDVKM. The CDR3 nucleotides are TGTGCCAACTCGGGACATGGCTCCTACGAGCAGTACTTC. Residues: CANSGHGSYEQYF.

The rearrangement uses TRBV19 and TRBJ2-5; D possibly corresponds to TRBD1 (5 bases). The CDR3 totals 15 residues. Germline assignment: CDR1 LNHDA and CDR2 SQIVND (reference sequence). V was clipped by 3 bases and J by 2 bases, with 13 bases between them. CDR3 sequence reads: CASSIRAALQETQYF. The CDR3 bases are TGTGCCAGTAGTATCAGGGCAGCCTTACAAGAGACCCAGTACTTC.

Only one count was recorded for this clone. This rearrangement joins TRBV5-1 to TRBJ2-1; D possibly corresponds to TRBD1 (6 bases). This CDR3 has 16 residues. Trimming pared 5 bases from V and 3 bases from J, leaving 18 bases between. Germline assignment: CDR1 SGHRS and CDR2 YFSETQ. CDR3 loop: CASSTPGQPVYNEQFF. The CDR3 DNA follows: TGCGCCAGCAGTACTCCGGGACAACCTGTCTACAATGAGCAGTTCTTC. Variable domain in full (rest from reference TRBV5-1 and TRBJ2-1): KAGVTQTPRYLIKTRGQQVTLSCSPISGHRSVSWYQQTPGQGLQFLFEYFSETQRNKGNFPGRFSGRQFSNSRSEMNVSTLELGDSALYLCASSTPGQPVYNEQFFGPGTRLTVL.

The chain uses TRBV5-8 and TRBJ2-7; tentative D call: TRBD1 (5 bases). This CDR3 is built from 15 residues. Germline V gene sequence: CDR1 SGHTS, CDR2 YDEGEE. The V gene lost 4 bases and the J gene lost 0 bases, with 14 bases spanning the gap. In DNA, the CDR3 is TGTGCCAGCAGCGACCGACAGCTACTCTCCTACGAGCAGTACTTC. Amino acids: CASSDRQLLSYEQYF.

This chain uses TRBV28 with TRBJ1-4; 10 positions match TRBD1. Trimming took 6 bases from V and 8 from J; bases not matched to a gene: 9. CDR3 length equals 15 residues. Germline CDR1 reads MDHEN; CDR2 reads SYDVKM. The CDR3: CASSSPGQGREKLFF. The CDR3 DNA reads as TGTGCCAGCAGCTCACCGGGACAGGGGAGGGAAAAACTGTTTTTT.

This chain uses TRBV18 with TRBJ2-3, with D possibly being TRBD2 (5 bases). Germline CDR1 and CDR2: KGHSH and LQKENI. The V end was cut by 2 bases, the J end by 1 base, with 16 bases between. CDR3 length: 17 amino acids. CDR3 residues: CASSPGSSLLRTDTQYF. Written as DNA, the CDR3 is TGTGCCAGCTCACCAGGGTCTAGCCTCCTTCGCACAGATACGCAGTATTTT.

The chain links TRBV7-3 to TRBJ2-7; 10 positions agree with TRBD2. V shed 4 bases and J 12 bases; nucleotides not matched to a gene: 9. Germline V gene lookup returns CDR1 SGHTA and CDR2 FQGTGA. The CDR3 is 13 residues long. DNA for the CDR3: TGTGCCAGCAGCTCGAACGGACTAGCGGCTCGGTACTTC. Translating gives CASSSNGLAARYF.

This chain connects TRBV18 to TRBJ1-5; D is perhaps TRBD1 (6 bases). Between the trimmed V and J ends, which lost 3 bases and 7 bases, there was a span of 19 bases. The CDR3 is 16 residues long. The germline CDR1 and CDR2 sequences are KGHSH and LQKENI. The CDR3 protein is CASSPTGQQFGQPQHF. CDR3 sequence (DNA): TGTGCCAGCTCACCCACCGGACAGCAATTCGGACAGCCCCAGCATTTT.

The chain employs TRBV12-3 or TRBV12-4 and TRBJ2-7; perhaps D is TRBD1 or TRBD2 (5 bases each). The CDR3 extends over 13 amino acids. The V end lost 3 bases, the J end lost 5 bases, and 11 bases lay between the germline ends. The CDR3, as DNA: TGTGCCAGCAGTTTGGGACGGAAAGACGAGCAGTACTTC. It is translated as CASSLGRKDEQYF.

This clone appeared a single time. The rearrangement links TRBV19 to TRBJ1-5; the D is unclear. The V end lost 0 bases, the J end lost 1 base, and 7 bases lay between the germline ends. This CDR3 has 15 residues. Germline lookup yields CDR1 LNHDA and CDR2 SQIVND (reference sequence). The chain's CDR3 is CASSIDYGSNQPQHF. In DNA form, the CDR3 reads TGTGCCAGTAGTATAGATTACGGGAGCAATCAGCCCCAGCATTTT.

This chain links TRBV11-2 with TRBJ1-3; a weak D match, TRBD1 (6 bases). The CDR3 runs 17 residues. From germline, CDR1 is SGHAT and CDR2 FQNNGV. Deletions cut 3 bases from V and 0 bases from J, with 15 bases between. The CDR3 here is CASSLTGHLSSGNTIYF. CDR3 DNA sequence: TGTGCCAGCAGCTTGACGGGACACCTAAGCTCTGGAAACACCATATATTTT.

The CDR3 here is CASSQIATGIYEQYF. DNA of the CDR3: TGCGCCAGCAGCCAGATCGCCACAGGGATCTACGAGCAGTACTTC. V is TRBV4-1 and J is TRBJ2-7, with D maybe TRBD1 (6 bases). V dropped 3 bases and J dropped 3 bases, with 15 bases sitting between them. The germline V gene encodes CDR1 MGHRA and CDR2 YSYEKL. The CDR3 is 15 amino acids.

The chain couples TRBV10-1 to TRBJ2-3; TRBD2 aligns across 10 bases. The CDR3 totals 16 residues. V was clipped by 5 bases and J by 4 bases; unmatched bases: 9. In germline, CDR1 is WNHNN, CDR2 SYGVQD (reference sequence). CDR3: CASSPLLAGEPDTQYF. In DNA, the CDR3 is TGCGCCAGCAGTCCCCTCCTAGCGGGGGAGCCAGATACGCAGTATTTT.

V and J are TRBV12-5 and TRBJ1-1, with D unclear. Germline CDR1 reads LGHNT; CDR2 reads FRNRAP. This CDR3 contains 13 residues. Trimming left V 5 bases short and J 1 base short, with 8 bases between. The CDR3 region has the DNA TGTGCTAGTGGTCTAAGGGCGAACACTGAAGCTTTCTTT. It translates to CASGLRANTEAFF.

The chain joins TRBV14 to TRBJ2-1; the match to TRBD2 covers 9 bases. CDR1 is SGHDN and CDR2 is FVKESK in the germline V gene. This CDR3 spans 15 amino acids. With 4 bases clipped from V and 4 bases from J, the junction kept 5 bases outside the gene matches. This CDR3 reads CASSRRLAEYNEQFF. For the CDR3, the DNA is TGTGCCAGCAGCCGCCGACTAGCGGAGTACAATGAGCAGTTCTTC.

In its sample, this clone was seen once. The V gene is TRBV5-4, the J gene TRBJ2-1; 9 nucleotides line up with TRBD2. Trimming took 0 bases from V and 2 from J; bases not matched to a gene: 0. The CDR3 length is 15 residues. Germline lookup yields CDR1 SGHNT and CDR2 YYREEE (reference sequence). The CDR3 nucleotides read TGTGCCAGCAGCTTGGGACTAGCGGCCTACAATGAGCAGTTCTTC. Protein product: CASSLGLAAYNEQFF.

V is TRBV29-1 and J is TRBJ2-7; D ambiguous. Germline V gives CDR1 SQVTM, CDR2 ANQGSEA. The CDR3 loop spans 13 amino acids. Trimming pared 6 bases from V and 0 bases from J, leaving 12 bases between. CDR3 DNA sequence: TGCAGCGTCTTCCGAGTAGACTCCTACGAGCAGTACTTC. This encodes CSVFRVDSYEQYF.

The rearrangement joins TRBV19 to TRBJ1-2; D might be TRBD1 (6 bases). CDR3 length equals 14 residues. CDR1 and CDR2 from the germline V gene are LNHDA and SQIVND (reference sequence). With 3 bases removed from V and 1 base from J, the gap between germline ends came to 9 bases. The CDR3 region has the DNA TGTGCCAGTAGTATGCGGGACATTAACTATGGCTACACCTTC. Its translation: CASSMRDINYGYTF.

The rearrangement uses TRBV11-2 and TRBJ2-3; D is possibly TRBD1 (6 bases). Germline V gene lookup returns CDR1 SGHAT and CDR2 FQNNGV. V lost 2 bases and J lost 6, with 6 bases in between. This CDR3 has 12 amino acids. The CDR3 sequence is CASSLTGDTQYF. The CDR3 coding sequence is TGTGCCAGCAGCTTAACAGGGGATACGCAGTATTTT.

V and J are TRBV30 and TRBJ1-5; unclear D gene. This CDR3 region has 14 residues. Per germline, CDR1 GTSNPN and CDR2 SVGIG (reference sequence). V was clipped by 1 base and J by 5 bases, with 12 bases between them. CDR3 residues: CAWSAGTAYQPQHF. CDR3 DNA: TGTGCCTGGAGTGCGGGAACCGCCTATCAGCCCCAGCATTTT.